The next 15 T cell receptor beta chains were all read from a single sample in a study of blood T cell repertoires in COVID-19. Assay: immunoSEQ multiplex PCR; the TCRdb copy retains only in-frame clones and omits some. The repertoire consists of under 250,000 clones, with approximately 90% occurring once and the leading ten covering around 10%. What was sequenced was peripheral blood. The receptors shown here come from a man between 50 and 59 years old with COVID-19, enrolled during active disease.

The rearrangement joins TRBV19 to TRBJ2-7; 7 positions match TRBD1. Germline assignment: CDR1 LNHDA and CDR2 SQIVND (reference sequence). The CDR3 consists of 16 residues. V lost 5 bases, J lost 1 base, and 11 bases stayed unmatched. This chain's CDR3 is CASSPIFDRASYEQYF. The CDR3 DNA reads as TGTGCCAGTAGTCCAATTTTCGACAGGGCGTCCTACGAGCAGTACTTC.

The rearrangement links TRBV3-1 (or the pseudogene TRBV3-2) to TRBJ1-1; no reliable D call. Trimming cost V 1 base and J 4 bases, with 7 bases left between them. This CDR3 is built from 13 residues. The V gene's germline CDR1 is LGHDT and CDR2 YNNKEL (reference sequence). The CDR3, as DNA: TGTGCCAGCAGCCAAGGGCGGGTCACTGAAGCTTTCTTT. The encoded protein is CASSQGRVTEAFF.

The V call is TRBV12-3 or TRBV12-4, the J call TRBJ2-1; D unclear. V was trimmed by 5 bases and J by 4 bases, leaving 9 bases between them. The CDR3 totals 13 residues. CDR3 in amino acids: CASSKAAYNEQFF. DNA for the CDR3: TGTGCCAGCAGTAAGGCGGCTTACAATGAGCAGTTCTTC.

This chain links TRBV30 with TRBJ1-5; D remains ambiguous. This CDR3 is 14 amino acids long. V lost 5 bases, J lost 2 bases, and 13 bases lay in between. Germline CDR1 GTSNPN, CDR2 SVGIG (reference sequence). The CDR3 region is CAWGRGIGNQPQHF. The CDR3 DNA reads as TGTGCCTGGGGTAGAGGTATCGGCAATCAGCCCCAGCATTTT.

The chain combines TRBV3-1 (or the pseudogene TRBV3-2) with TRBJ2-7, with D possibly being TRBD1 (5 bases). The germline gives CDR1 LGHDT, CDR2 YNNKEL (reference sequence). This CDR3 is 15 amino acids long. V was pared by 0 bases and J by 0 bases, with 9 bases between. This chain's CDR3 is CASSQDHRSSYEQYF. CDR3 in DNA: TGTGCCAGCAGCCAAGATCACAGGAGCTCCTACGAGCAGTACTTC.

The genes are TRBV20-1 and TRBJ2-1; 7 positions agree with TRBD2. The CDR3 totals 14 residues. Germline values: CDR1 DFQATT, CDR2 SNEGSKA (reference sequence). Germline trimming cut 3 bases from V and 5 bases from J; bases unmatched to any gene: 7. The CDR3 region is CSASWLAVDNEQFF. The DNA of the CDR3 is TGCAGTGCTAGTTGGCTAGCGGTCGACAATGAGCAGTTCTTC.

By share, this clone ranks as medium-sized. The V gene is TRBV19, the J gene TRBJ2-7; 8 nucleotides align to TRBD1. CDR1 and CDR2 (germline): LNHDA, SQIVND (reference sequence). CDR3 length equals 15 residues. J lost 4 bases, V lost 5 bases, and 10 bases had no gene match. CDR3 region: CASSPRGTGLYEQYF. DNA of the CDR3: TGTGCCAGTAGTCCCAGGGGGACAGGATTATACGAGCAGTACTTC.

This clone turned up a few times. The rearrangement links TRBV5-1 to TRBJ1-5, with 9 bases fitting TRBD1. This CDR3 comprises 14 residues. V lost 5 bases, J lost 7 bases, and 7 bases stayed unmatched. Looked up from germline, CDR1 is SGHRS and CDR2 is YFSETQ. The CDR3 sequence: CASSSGQGSQPQHF. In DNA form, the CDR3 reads TGCGCCAGCAGTTCCGGACAGGGGAGCCAGCCCCAGCATTTT.

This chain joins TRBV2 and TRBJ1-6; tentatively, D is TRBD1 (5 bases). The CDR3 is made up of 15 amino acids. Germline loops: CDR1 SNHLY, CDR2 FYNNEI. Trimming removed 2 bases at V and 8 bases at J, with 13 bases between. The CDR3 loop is CASSELGPSDSPLHF. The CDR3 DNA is TGTGCCAGCAGTGAATTGGGGCCCTCGGATTCACCCCTCCACTTT.

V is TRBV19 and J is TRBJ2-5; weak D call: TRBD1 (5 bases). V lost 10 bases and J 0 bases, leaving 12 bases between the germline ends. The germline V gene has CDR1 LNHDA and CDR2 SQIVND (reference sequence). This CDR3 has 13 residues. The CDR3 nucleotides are TGTGCCACCCGAATGGACAACCAAGAGACCCAGTACTTC. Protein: CATRMDNQETQYF.

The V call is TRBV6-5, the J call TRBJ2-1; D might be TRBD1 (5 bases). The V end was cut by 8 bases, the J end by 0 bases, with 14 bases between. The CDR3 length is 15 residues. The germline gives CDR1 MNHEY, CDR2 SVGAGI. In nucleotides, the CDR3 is TGTGCCAGCCACTTAGGGGTTAGCTCCTACAATGAGCAGTTCTTC. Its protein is CASHLGVSSYNEQFF.

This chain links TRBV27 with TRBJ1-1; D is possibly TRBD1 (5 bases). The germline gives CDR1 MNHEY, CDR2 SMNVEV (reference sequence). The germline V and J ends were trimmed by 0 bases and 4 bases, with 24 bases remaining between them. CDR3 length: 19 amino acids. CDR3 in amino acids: CASSLSSPQWAGLLTEAFF. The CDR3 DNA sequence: TGTGCCAGCAGTTTATCTAGCCCTCAGTGGGCAGGGTTGCTCACTGAAGCTTTCTTT.

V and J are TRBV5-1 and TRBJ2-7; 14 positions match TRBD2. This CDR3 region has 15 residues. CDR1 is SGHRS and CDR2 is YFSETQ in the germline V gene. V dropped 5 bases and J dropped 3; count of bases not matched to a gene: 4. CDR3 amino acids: CASRGGTSGSYEQYF. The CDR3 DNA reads TGCGCCAGCAGAGGTGGGACTAGCGGGAGCTACGAGCAGTACTTC.

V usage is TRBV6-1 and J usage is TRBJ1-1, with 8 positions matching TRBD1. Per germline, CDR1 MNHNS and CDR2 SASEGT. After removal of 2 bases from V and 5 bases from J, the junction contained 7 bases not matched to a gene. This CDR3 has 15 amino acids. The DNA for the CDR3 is TGTGCCAGCAGTGAAAGACAGGGGAAGGCAACTGAAGCTTTCTTT. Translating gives CASSERQGKATEAFF.

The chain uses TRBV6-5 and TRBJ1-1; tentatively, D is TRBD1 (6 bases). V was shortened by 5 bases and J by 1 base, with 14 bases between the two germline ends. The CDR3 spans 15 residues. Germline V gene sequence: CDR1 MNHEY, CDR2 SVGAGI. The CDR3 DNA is TGTGCCAGCAGTAAAAGAGGGGGTGGGAACACTGAAGCTTTCTTT. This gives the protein CASSKRGGGNTEAFF.